This TCR beta chain derives from a study of tumour-infiltrating T cells in Burkitt lymphoma. Study in general: Productive clonality predicted overall and progression-free survival.

This clone has a handful of counts. The assay was immunoSEQ multiplex PCR, and TCRdb's table has in-frame clones only and misses some. The sample has about 5,600 clones, around 16% seen once; the top ten hold approximately 15%. The ends were cut back, 2 bases at V and 6 bases at J, with 7 bases in the middle. Germline loops: CDR1 SNHLY, CDR2 FYNNEI. This CDR3 spans 12 amino acids. The sample consisted of tumor tissue. The V and J genes are TRBV2 and TRBJ1-2, with D possibly being TRBD1 (6 bases). The sequence was obtained from a human donor with diffuse large B-cell lymphoma. Here the CDR3 DNA reads TGTGCCAGCAGTGAACAGGGGAATGGCTACACCTTC. Amino acid sequence: CASSEQGNGYTF.